This T cell receptor (beta chain) originates from a study of blood T cell repertoires in COVID-19. On the study more broadly: Spain, Italy and the United States supplied samples that represented acute and convalescent COVID-19. From T cells, B-cell-depleted T cells, or PBMCs came the material, which was cDNA or gDNA.

Per the study methods: How many nucleated cells were present was estimated from reference gene primer amplification. This table comes from immunoSEQ multiplex PCR, and its TCRdb copy is limited to in-frame clones, with some not included. Clone size and V and J calls were adopted from that table, with D and trimming inferred from the DNA. The sample holds over 11,000 clones, around 90% seen once. V dropped 1 base and J dropped 4; count of bases not matched to a gene: 1. The CDR3 contains 13 residues. Germline V gene lookup returns CDR1 SGHRS and CDR2 YFSETQ. This clonotype was obtained from a human donor in a cohort sampled during active COVID-19. The chain couples TRBV5-1 to TRBJ2-5, with 7 bases aligning to TRBD1. Sample: peripheral blood. The CDR3 DNA sequence: TGCGCCAGCAGCTTGCCAGGGGGAGAGACCCAGTACTTC. Translating gives CASSLPGGETQYF.